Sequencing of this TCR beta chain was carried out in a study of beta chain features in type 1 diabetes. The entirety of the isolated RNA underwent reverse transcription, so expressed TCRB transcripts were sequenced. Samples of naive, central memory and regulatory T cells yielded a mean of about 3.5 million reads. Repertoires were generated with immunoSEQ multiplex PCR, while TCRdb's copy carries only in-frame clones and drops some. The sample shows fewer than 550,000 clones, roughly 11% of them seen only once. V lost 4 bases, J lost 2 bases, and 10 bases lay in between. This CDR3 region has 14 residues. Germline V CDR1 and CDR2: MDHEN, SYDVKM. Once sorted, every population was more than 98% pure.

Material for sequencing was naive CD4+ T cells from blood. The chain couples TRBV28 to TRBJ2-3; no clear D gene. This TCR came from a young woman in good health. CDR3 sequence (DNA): TGTGCCAGCAGTTCCGTTTGGGCCACAGATACGCAGTATTTT. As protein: CASSSVWATDTQYF.